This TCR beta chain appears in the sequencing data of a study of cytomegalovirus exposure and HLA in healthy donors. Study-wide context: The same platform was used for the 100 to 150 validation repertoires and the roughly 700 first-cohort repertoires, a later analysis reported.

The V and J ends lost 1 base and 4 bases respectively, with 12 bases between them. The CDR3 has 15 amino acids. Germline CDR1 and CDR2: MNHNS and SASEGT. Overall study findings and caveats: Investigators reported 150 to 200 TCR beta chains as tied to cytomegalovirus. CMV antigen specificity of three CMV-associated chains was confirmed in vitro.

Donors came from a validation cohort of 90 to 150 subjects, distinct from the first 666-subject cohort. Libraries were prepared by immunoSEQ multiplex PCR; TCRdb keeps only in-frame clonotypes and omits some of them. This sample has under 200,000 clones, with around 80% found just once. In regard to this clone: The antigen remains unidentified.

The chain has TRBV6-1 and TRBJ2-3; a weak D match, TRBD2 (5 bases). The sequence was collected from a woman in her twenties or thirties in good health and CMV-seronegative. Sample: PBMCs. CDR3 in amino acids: CASSEVLSGADTQYF. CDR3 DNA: TGTGCCAGCAGTGAAGTGTTGAGCGGAGCAGATACGCAGTATTTT.